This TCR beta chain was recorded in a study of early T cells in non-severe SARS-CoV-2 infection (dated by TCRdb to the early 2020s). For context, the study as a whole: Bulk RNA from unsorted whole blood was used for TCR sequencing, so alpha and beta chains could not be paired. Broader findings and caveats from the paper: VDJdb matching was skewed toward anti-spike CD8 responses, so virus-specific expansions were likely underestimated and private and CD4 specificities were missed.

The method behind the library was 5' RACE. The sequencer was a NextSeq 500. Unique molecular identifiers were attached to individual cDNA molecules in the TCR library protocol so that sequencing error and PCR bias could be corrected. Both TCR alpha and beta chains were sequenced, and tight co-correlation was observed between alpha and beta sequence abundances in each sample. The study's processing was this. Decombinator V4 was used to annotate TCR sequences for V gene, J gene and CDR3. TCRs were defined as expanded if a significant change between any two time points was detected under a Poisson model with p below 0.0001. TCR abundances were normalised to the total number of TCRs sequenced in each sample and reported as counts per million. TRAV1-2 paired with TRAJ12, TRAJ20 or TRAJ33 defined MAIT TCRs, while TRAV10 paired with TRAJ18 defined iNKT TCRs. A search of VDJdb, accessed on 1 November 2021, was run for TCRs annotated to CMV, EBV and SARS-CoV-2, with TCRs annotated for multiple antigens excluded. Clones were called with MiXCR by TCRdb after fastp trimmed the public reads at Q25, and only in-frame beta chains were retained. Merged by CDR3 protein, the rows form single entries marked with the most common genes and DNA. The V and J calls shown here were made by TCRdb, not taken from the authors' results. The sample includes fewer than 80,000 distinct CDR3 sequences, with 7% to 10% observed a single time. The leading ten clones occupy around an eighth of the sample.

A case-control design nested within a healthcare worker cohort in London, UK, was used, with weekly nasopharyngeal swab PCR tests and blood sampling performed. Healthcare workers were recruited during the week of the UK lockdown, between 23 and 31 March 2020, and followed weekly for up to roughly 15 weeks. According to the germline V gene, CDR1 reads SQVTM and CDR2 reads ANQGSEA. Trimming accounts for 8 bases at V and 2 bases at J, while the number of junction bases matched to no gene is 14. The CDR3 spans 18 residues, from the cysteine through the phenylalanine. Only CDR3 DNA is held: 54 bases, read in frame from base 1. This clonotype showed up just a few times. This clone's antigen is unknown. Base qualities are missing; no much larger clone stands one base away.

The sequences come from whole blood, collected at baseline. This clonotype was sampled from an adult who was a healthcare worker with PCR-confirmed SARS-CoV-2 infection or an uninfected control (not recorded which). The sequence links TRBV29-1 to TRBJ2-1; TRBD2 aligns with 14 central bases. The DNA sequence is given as TGCAGCTCCGGGCCCGGGACTAGCGGGAGACCCACCTACAATGAGCAGTTCTTC. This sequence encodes CSSGPGTSGRPTYNEQFF.